This T cell receptor (beta chain) is from a study of blood T cells in healthy people across ages. V was pared by 4 bases and J by 9 bases, with 10 bases of the junction left unmatched. The CDR3 runs 15 residues. Germline V CDR1 and CDR2: MGHDK, SYGVNS. In this sample, this clonotype turned up a few times. Together with a sample-barcoded 5' primer, a J-beta primer mix was included in a second PCR lasting about 6 to 11 cycles. TCRdb re-derived calls from the 5' RACE reads in MiXCR, one entry per CDR3 protein. This sample carries about 1.7 million distinct CDR3 sequences, over 25% of them seen once, and the ten largest clones take less than 9.5%.

The V call is TRBV25-1, the J call TRBJ2-1; 9 nucleotides align to TRBD1. This receptor was taken from a woman aged 25-40 years in good health. Specimen: blood. The CDR3 region has the DNA TGTGCCAGCAGTGCGCCCGGGACAGGGCAAGGTGAGCAGTTCTTC. Protein: CASSAPGTGQGEQFF.